This T cell receptor beta chain is from a study of T cells after somatic rescue of genetic block (dated by TCRdb to the early 2020s). Some background on the complete study: What the study looked at was long-term robustness, specifically in a T-cell system that came about through somatic rescue of a genetic block in T-cell development.

Note on this clone: The antigen it binds to is not known. One base away there is no much larger clone; base qualities are not given.

The method was the immunoSEQ multiplex PCR assay. What TCRdb holds here is the immuneACCESS table cut down to in-frame rearrangements. Part of the clones is not present; checked against another copy, under half of the missing clones reflect an unresolved V gene, and the others are unexplained. Counted in this sample were approximately 70,000 clones; around 90% of them appeared once. Together, the top ten hold approximately 2.7% of the sample. As encoded in the germline V gene (reference sequence), CDR1 is MNHEY while CDR2 is SMNVEV. The CDR3 has 14 amino acids, counting the end cysteine and phenylalanine. Only the CDR3 DNA is retained, 42 bases long and in frame from the first base. The germline ends are 18 bases apart after V is trimmed by 7 bases and J by 8 bases.

The material sequenced was peripheral blood mononuclear cells (PBMCs). The sequence came from a man aged 25-45 years. The rearrangement combines TRBV27 with TRBJ1-5, with no D gene named confidently. The CDR3 protein: CASTAFWGDKPQHF. The DNA sequence is TGTGCCAGCACCGCGTTTTGGGGAGACAAGCCCCAGCATTTT.